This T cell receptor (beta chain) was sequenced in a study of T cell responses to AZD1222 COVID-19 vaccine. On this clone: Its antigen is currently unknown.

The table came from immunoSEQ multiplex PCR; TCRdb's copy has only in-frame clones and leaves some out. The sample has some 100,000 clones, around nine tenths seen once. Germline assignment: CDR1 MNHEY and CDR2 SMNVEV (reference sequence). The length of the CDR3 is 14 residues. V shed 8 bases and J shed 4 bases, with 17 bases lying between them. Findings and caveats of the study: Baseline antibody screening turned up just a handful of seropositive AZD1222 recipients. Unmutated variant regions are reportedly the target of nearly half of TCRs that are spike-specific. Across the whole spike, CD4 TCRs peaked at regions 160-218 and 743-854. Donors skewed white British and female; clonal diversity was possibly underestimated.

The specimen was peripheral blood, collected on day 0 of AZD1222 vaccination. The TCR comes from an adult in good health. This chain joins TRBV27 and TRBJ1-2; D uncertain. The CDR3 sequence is CASRGGIEFYGYTF. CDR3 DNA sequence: TGTGCCAGCCGGGGAGGGATTGAGTTCTATGGCTACACCTTC.